These T cell receptor beta chains were read from a single sample in a study of T cell repertoires in cytomegalovirus infection. TCRdb independently ran MiXCR on the reads; one entry per CDR3 protein. The data hold more than 400,000 distinct CDR3 sequences, with less than 30% observed a single time. The sequenced material came from PBMCs. These receptors all come from a human donor in good health (CMV status not recorded). Some clones in this sample may be carry-over from other donors' samples. Both conserved end residues are part of each CDR3. Each record gives: clone size, D gene, J gene, V gene, CDR3 protein, CDR3 DNA. The D gene is left open where the match is weak. Rows give clone size only sometimes, using once, few, many, or a class for an expanded clone.

clone size: few; D gene: TRBD2; J gene: TRBJ2-1; V gene: TRBV28; CDR3 protein: CASSFYMGLAGGDYNEQFF; CDR3 DNA: TGTGCCAGCAGTTTCTATATGGGACTAGCGGGAGGAGATTACAATGAGCAGTTCTTC
clone size: few; D gene: .; J gene: TRBJ2-7; V gene: TRBV7-4; CDR3 protein: CASSPAAGTAGRYF; CDR3 DNA: TGTGCCAGCAGTCCTGCGGCCGGGACCGCCGGCCGGTACTTC
clone size: .; D gene: .; J gene: TRBJ1-1; V gene: TRBV5-5; CDR3 protein: CASRYDRRTEAFF; CDR3 DNA: TGTGCCAGCAGGTACGACAGGAGAACTGAAGCTTTCTTT
clone size: few; D gene: .; J gene: TRBJ1-2; V gene: TRBV18; CDR3 protein: CASSPKQISVGYTF; CDR3 DNA: TGTGCCAGCTCACCAAAACAGATTTCCGTGGGCTACACCTTC
clone size: many; D gene: TRBD1; J gene: TRBJ2-7; V gene: TRBV12-3/TRBV12-4; CDR3 protein: CASGGTGKVLFEQYF; CDR3 DNA: TGTGCCAGCGGGGGGACAGGGAAAGTACTCTTCGAGCAGTACTTC
clone size: .; D gene: .; J gene: TRBJ2-1; V gene: TRBV7-9; CDR3 protein: CASSPTVGTPGNEQFF; CDR3 DNA: TGTGCCAGCAGCCCCACGGTCGGGACCCCCGGGAATGAGCAGTTCTTC
clone size: many; D gene: .; J gene: TRBJ2-7; V gene: TRBV7-9; CDR3 protein: CASSPRQELPYEQYF; CDR3 DNA: TGTGCCAGCAGCCCCCGACAGGAACTACCCTACGAGCAGTACTTC
clone size: .; D gene: .; J gene: TRBJ2-2; V gene: TRBV4-1; CDR3 protein: CASSPDTGLNTGELFF; CDR3 DNA: TGCGCCAGCAGCCCGGATACCGGGCTAAACACCGGGGAGCTGTTTTTT
clone size: .; D gene: TRBD2; J gene: TRBJ2-1; V gene: TRBV28; CDR3 protein: CASSLSAGGPPEQFF; CDR3 DNA: TGTGCCAGCAGTTTAAGTGCGGGAGGGCCCCCTGAGCAGTTCTTC
clone size: .; D gene: .; J gene: TRBJ2-1; V gene: TRBV20-1; CDR3 protein: CSARENSMGEQFF; CDR3 DNA: TGCAGTGCTAGAGAGAACAGTATGGGTGAGCAGTTCTTC
clone size: .; D gene: .; J gene: TRBJ2-1; V gene: TRBV12-3/TRBV12-4; CDR3 protein: CASSLAGTLREDNEQFF; CDR3 DNA: TGTGCCAGCAGTTTAGCGGGGACATTAAGGGAGGACAATGAGCAGTTCTTC
clone size: .; D gene: TRBD2; J gene: TRBJ2-3; V gene: TRBV6-1; CDR3 protein: CASSERRRREYWGYTQYF; CDR3 DNA: TGTGCCAGCAGTGAACGGCGAAGGCGGGAGTATTGGGGGTATACGCAGTATTTT
clone size: few; D gene: .; J gene: TRBJ1-5; V gene: TRBV4-3; CDR3 protein: CASSQANSGSQPQHF; CDR3 DNA: TGCGCCAGCAGCCAAGCGAACAGCGGAAGCCAGCCCCAGCATTTT
clone size: .; D gene: .; J gene: TRBJ1-6; V gene: TRBV19; CDR3 protein: CASSGPRGTLHF; CDR3 DNA: TGTGCCAGTAGTGGGCCGCGGGGAACCCTCCACTTT
clone size: .; D gene: TRBD1; J gene: TRBJ1-2; V gene: TRBV2; CDR3 protein: CASRAGQGTDGYTF; CDR3 DNA: TGTGCCAGCAGAGCCGGACAGGGAACGGATGGCTACACCTTC
clone size: many; D gene: .; J gene: TRBJ2-1; V gene: TRBV6-1; CDR3 protein: CASRKLGSSYNEQFF; CDR3 DNA: TGTGCCAGCAGGAAACTAGGGAGCTCCTACAATGAGCAGTTCTTC
clone size: few; D gene: TRBD1; J gene: TRBJ2-5; V gene: TRBV4-2; CDR3 protein: CASSQRQGETQYF; CDR3 DNA: TGTGCCAGCAGCCAGAGACAGGGGGAGACCCAGTACTTC
clone size: .; D gene: .; J gene: TRBJ2-2; V gene: TRBV6-2/TRBV6-3; CDR3 protein: CASTPQVTTGELFF; CDR3 DNA: TGTGCCAGCACGCCACAGGTCACCACCGGGGAGCTGTTTTTT
clone size: few; D gene: TRBD2; J gene: TRBJ2-3; V gene: TRBV6-4; CDR3 protein: CASSVSSGSWLDTQYF; CDR3 DNA: TGTGCCAGCAGTGTATCTAGCGGGAGTTGGTTGGATACGCAGTATTTT
clone size: .; D gene: TRBD2; J gene: TRBJ2-5; V gene: TRBV20-1; CDR3 protein: CSAPRADGGETQYF; CDR3 DNA: TGCAGTGCTCCCCGAGCGGACGGGGGGGAGACCCAGTACTTC
clone size: few; D gene: TRBD1; J gene: TRBJ2-7; V gene: TRBV7-2; CDR3 protein: CASSLGQGAKEQYF; CDR3 DNA: TGTGCCAGCAGCTTGGGACAGGGGGCTAAGGAGCAGTACTTC
clone size: .; D gene: TRBD2; J gene: TRBJ2-2; V gene: TRBV12-3/TRBV12-4; CDR3 protein: CAIRSGTSGTGGLFF; CDR3 DNA: TGTGCCATCCGTTCCGGGACTAGCGGCACCGGGGGGCTGTTTTTT
clone size: few; D gene: .; J gene: TRBJ2-1; V gene: TRBV11-3; CDR3 protein: CASSSQSEGDRDNEQFF; CDR3 DNA: TGTGCCAGCAGCTCACAGAGTGAGGGAGATCGGGACAATGAGCAGTTCTTC
clone size: many; D gene: .; J gene: TRBJ2-4; V gene: TRBV7-2; CDR3 protein: CASSPSGPGNIQYF; CDR3 DNA: TGTGCCAGCAGTCCCAGCGGGCCGGGAAACATTCAGTACTTC
clone size: .; D gene: TRBD1; J gene: TRBJ1-2; V gene: TRBV6-2/TRBV6-3; CDR3 protein: CASRPQGARSGYTF; CDR3 DNA: TGTGCCAGCAGGCCACAGGGGGCGAGAAGTGGCTACACCTTC
clone size: .; D gene: TRBD1; J gene: TRBJ1-4; V gene: TRBV7-9; CDR3 protein: CAYGDRGREKLFF; CDR3 DNA: TGTGCTTATGGGGACAGGGGGCGCGAAAAACTGTTTTTT
clone size: .; D gene: TRBD2; J gene: TRBJ2-5; V gene: TRBV7-2; CDR3 protein: CASSFGAGVETQYF; CDR3 DNA: TGTGCCAGCAGCTTTGGAGCGGGAGTAGAGACCCAGTACTTC
clone size: many; D gene: .; J gene: TRBJ2-1; V gene: TRBV7-2; CDR3 protein: CASSLARPTRGYEQFF; CDR3 DNA: TGTGCCAGCAGCTTAGCGCGCCCCACTAGAGGGTATGAGCAGTTCTTC
clone size: .; D gene: TRBD2; J gene: TRBJ2-1; V gene: TRBV7-6; CDR3 protein: CASSRTSGSTEQFF; CDR3 DNA: TGTGCCAGCAGCCGGACTAGCGGGAGTACTGAGCAGTTCTTC
clone size: few; D gene: TRBD2; J gene: TRBJ2-7; V gene: TRBV7-2; CDR3 protein: CASSYHSGRSYEQYF; CDR3 DNA: TGTGCCAGCAGCTACCATAGCGGGCGCTCCTACGAGCAGTACTTC
clone size: .; D gene: .; J gene: TRBJ1-2; V gene: TRBV6-1; CDR3 protein: CASLKGSLGYGYTF; CDR3 DNA: TGTGCCAGCTTAAAAGGGAGCTTAGGCTATGGCTACACCTTC
clone size: few; D gene: TRBD2; J gene: TRBJ2-7; V gene: TRBV11-2; CDR3 protein: CASSSLAGDEQYF; CDR3 DNA: TGTGCCAGCAGCTCCCTAGCGGGGGACGAGCAGTACTTC
clone size: few; D gene: TRBD2; J gene: TRBJ2-7; V gene: TRBV11-2; CDR3 protein: CASSLEHSGRAYEQYF; CDR3 DNA: TGTGCCAGCAGCTTAGAGCACAGCGGGAGGGCCTACGAGCAGTACTTC
clone size: .; D gene: .; J gene: TRBJ2-1; V gene: TRBV18; CDR3 protein: CASSPPSISSYNEQFF; CDR3 DNA: TGTGCCAGCTCACCACCGTCGATTAGCTCCTACAATGAGCAGTTCTTC
clone size: .; D gene: TRBD1; J gene: TRBJ1-5; V gene: TRBV19; CDR3 protein: CASIDRGGSNQPQHF; CDR3 DNA: TGTGCCAGTATCGACAGGGGAGGGAGCAATCAGCCCCAGCATTTT
clone size: few; D gene: .; J gene: TRBJ2-7; V gene: TRBV6-2/TRBV6-3; CDR3 protein: CASTSHRTTPYEQYF; CDR3 DNA: TGTGCCAGCACCTCACATCGGACAACCCCATACGAGCAGTACTTC
clone size: few; D gene: TRBD1; J gene: TRBJ2-3; V gene: TRBV5-4; CDR3 protein: CASSLVGRQGLTDTQYF; CDR3 DNA: TGTGCCAGCAGCTTGGTTGGTCGACAGGGGCTCACAGATACGCAGTATTTT
clone size: .; D gene: .; J gene: TRBJ1-3; V gene: TRBV12-3/TRBV12-4; CDR3 protein: CASEILGPVGNTIYF; CDR3 DNA: TGTGCCAGCGAAATACTTGGGCCTGTGGGAAACACCATATATTTT
clone size: many; D gene: TRBD2; J gene: TRBJ2-5; V gene: TRBV7-2; CDR3 protein: CASSLVGGSGETQYF; CDR3 DNA: TGTGCCAGCAGCTTAGTAGGCGGGAGCGGTGAGACCCAGTACTTC
clone size: many; D gene: .; J gene: TRBJ1-5; V gene: TRBV7-2; CDR3 protein: CASSLRLSFVNQPQHF; CDR3 DNA: TGTGCCAGCAGCCTTCGGTTGAGTTTCGTGAATCAGCCCCAGCATTTT
clone size: .; D gene: .; J gene: TRBJ1-1; V gene: TRBV30; CDR3 protein: CAWSLGGTEAFF; CDR3 DNA: TGTGCCTGGAGTCTGGGGGGCACTGAAGCTTTCTTT
clone size: few; D gene: TRBD1; J gene: TRBJ1-5; V gene: TRBV6-5; CDR3 protein: CATGQGVRQPQHF; CDR3 DNA: TGTGCCACCGGACAGGGGGTAAGGCAGCCCCAGCATTTT